This T cell receptor (beta chain) came from a study of blood T cell repertoires in COVID-19. About the study: Sources were T cells, B-cell-depleted T cells, or PBMCs; the material itself was cDNA or gDNA.

TCRdb keeps only in-frame clones here, not all; method: immunoSEQ multiplex PCR. This table holds about 150,000 clones, 84% found once. V lost 5 bases to trimming and J lost 2 bases; unmatched junction nucleotides: 3. The CDR3 is 14 amino acids. Germline V gene lookup returns CDR1 LNHNV and CDR2 YYDKDF (reference sequence). Sequencing used peripheral blood. J is TRBJ1-5 and V is TRBV15; 7 nucleotides agree with TRBD1. This clonotype was sampled from a man aged 65 to 79 with acute or convalescent COVID-19. CDR3 in amino acids: CATSPTGGNQPQHF. The CDR3, as DNA: TGTGCCACCAGCCCTACAGGGGGCAATCAGCCCCAGCATTTT.